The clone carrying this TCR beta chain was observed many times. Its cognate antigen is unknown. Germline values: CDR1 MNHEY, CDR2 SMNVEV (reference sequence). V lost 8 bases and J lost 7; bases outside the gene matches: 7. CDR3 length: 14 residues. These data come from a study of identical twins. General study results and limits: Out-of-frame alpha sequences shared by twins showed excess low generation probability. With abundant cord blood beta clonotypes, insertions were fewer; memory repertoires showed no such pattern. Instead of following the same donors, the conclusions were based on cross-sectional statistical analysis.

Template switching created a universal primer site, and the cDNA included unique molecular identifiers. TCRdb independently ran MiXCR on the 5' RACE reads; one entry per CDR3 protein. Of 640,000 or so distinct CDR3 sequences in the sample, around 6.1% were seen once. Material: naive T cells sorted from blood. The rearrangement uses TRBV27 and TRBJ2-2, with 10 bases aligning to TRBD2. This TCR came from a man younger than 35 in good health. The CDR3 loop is CASQQGLAIGELFF. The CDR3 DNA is TGTGCCAGCCAACAGGGACTAGCGATCGGGGAGCTGTTTTTT.